This note documents a single T cell receptor beta chain sequence. Its antigen is still unknown. Base qualities are not at hand, and no much larger clone is one base apart. Single viable CD3+CD4+CD8-CD45RO+ cells were sorted as memory CD4+ T cells on a FACSAria II. To determine CMV serostatus, a Roche Elecsys assay was used that detects serum IgG against CMV pp150, pp28, p38 and p52. Once the samples were thawed, total CD4+ T cells were enriched through positive selection using CD4 magnetic microbeads. Samples originated from another study that specifically interrogated the CD4+ T cell memory repertoire. Peripheral blood mononuclear cells were isolated and cryopreserved according to standard operating procedures, and serum was stored at -80 degrees C. CD3-PerCP (BW264/56), CD4-APC (RPA-T4), CD45RO-PE (UCHT1) and CD8-Pacific Orange (3B5) antibodies were used for staining, and non-viable cells were excluded with Sytox blue.

These data are taken from a study of memory CD4+ T cells and cytomegalovirus serostatus (dated by TCRdb to between 2019 and 2020). Regarding the study in general: A total of some 33 healthy Belgian adults, of whom 9 were CMV seropositive and about 25 were CMV seronegative, were included in the cohort. To replicate a published TCR-based CMV serostatus classifier, the researchers sequenced the CD4+ memory TCRbeta repertoires of a Belgian cohort whose cytomegalovirus serostatus was known.

What the research found in general, with its limitations: Unlike the original study, which covered naive and memory CD4+ and CD8+ populations, the Belgian study sequenced only CD4+CD45RO+ memory cells. For predicting CMV serostatus, the median bootstrapped AUC was 0.95 using the original framework and almost 0.93 using a US-trained random forest. Of more than 150 previously reported CMV-associated TCRbeta sequences, 67 appeared in the CD4+ memory repertoires, each in one to five individuals. The results were interpreted as suggesting that the CMV-associated TCR signature is mostly present in the CD4+ memory repertoire. A median bootstrapped AUC of about 0.95 with a 95% CI of 0.76-1.00 was achieved on the Belgian cohort by the original-framework classifier.

Based on the germline V gene, the CDR1 and CDR2 sequences are SGHVS and FNYEAQ. CDR3 length: 15 amino acids, cysteine to phenylalanine. Only the CDR3 part of the read is kept: 45 bases, read in frame from the first base. Clipping removes 0 bases from V and 5 bases from J, with 6 as the unmatched junction base count. Genomic DNA was extracted from sorted cells with the Quick-DNA Microprep Kit. Amplification of TCRbeta DNA was done with the immunoSEQ hsTCRbeta kit, following the protocol from the manufacturer. TCRbeta libraries were sequenced on an Illumina MiSeq instrument. Per the authors' processing: Removing out-of-frame sequences left 2,204,828 distinct TCRbeta sequences, an average of about 70,000 per individual. Each individual was scored according to the count of 164 previously reported CMV-associated TCRbeta sequences and the total productive distinct TCRbeta count. A beta-binomial model was reimplemented in Python, and scikit-learn random forests with default parameters were trained on data from the US cohort. On the Belgian cohort, classifier performance was reported as the median AUC, along with percentile confidence intervals, across 10,000 bootstrap iterations. The source is immuneACCESS, and TCRdb retained only in-frame sequences with V and J called. Part of the clones is not carried over; for the studies checked, unresolved V genes explain less than half of this, and the remainder is unexplained. V, J and clone size were drawn from that table, and D and trimming were deduced from the DNA. The sample table shows around 44,000 clones, and 76% are seen once. Jointly, the top ten make up under 7.5% of the sample.

This receptor was identified in an adult in good health and CMV-seronegative. What was sequenced was memory CD4+ T cells from blood. The V gene is TRBV7-6 and the J gene is TRBJ2-5, with TRBD2 matching 7 junction bases. The CDR3 region has the sequence CASSLAAGVGETQYF. The nucleotide sequence reads as follows: TGTGCCAGCAGCTTAGCGGCGGGGGTAGGGGAGACCCAGTACTTC. With the rest looked up from the reference TRBV7-6 and TRBJ2-5 genes rather than sequenced, the full variable domain is GAGVSQSPRYKVTKRGQDVALRCDPISGHVSLYWYRQALGQGPEFLTYFNYEAQQDKSGLPNDRFSAERPEGSISTLTIQRTEQRDSAMYRCASSLAAGVGETQYFGPGTRLLVL.